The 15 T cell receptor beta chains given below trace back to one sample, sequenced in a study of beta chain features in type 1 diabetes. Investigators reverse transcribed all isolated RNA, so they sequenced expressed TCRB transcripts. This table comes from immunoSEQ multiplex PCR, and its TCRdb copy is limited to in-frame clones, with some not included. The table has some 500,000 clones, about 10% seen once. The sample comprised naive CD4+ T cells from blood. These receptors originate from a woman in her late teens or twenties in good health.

The CDR3, as DNA: TGTGCCTGGAGCACCGGGACCCTCTTCTACAATGAGCAGTTCTTC. Its translation is CAWSTGTLFYNEQFF. The gene calls are TRBV30 and TRBJ2-1; either TRBD1 or TRBD2 may supply D (5 bases each). Trimming removed 3 bases from V and 3 bases from J, with 15 bases in between. From germline, CDR1 is GTSNPN and CDR2 SVGIG (reference sequence). The CDR3 extends over 15 amino acids.

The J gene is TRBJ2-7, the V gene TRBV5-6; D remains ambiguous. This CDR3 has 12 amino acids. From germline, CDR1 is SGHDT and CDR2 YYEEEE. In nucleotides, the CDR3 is TGTGCCAGCAGCTTCGGCAGCTACGGGCAGTACGTC. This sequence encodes CASSFGSYGQYV.

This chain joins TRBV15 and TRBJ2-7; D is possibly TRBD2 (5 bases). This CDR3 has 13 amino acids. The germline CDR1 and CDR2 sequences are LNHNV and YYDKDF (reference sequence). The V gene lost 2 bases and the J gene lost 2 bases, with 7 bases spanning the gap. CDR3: CATSRLTTYEQYF. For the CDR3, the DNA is TGTGCCACCAGCAGACTGACTACCTACGAGCAGTACTTC.

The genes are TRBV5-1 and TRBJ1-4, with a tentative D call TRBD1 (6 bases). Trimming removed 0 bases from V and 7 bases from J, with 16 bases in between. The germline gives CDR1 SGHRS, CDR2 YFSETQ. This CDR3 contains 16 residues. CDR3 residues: CASSLAFNREGEKLFF. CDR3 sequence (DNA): TGCGCCAGCAGCTTGGCCTTTAACAGGGAAGGTGAAAAACTGTTTTTT.

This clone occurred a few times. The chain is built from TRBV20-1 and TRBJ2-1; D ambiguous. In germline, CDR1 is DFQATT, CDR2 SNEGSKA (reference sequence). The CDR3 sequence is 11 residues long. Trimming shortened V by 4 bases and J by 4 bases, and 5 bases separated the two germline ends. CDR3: CSAMAYNEQFF. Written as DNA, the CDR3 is TGCAGTGCTATGGCTTACAATGAGCAGTTCTTC.

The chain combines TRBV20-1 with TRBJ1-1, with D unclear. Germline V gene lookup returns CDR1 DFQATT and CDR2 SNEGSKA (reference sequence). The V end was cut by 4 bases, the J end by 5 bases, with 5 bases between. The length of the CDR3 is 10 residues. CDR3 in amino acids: CSAMGTEAFF. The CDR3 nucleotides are TGCAGTGCTATGGGGACTGAAGCTTTCTTT.

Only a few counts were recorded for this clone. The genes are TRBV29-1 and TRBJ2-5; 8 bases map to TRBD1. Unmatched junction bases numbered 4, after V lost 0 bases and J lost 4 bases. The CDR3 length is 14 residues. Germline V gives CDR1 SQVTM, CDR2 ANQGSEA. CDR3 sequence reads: CSVEEWTGRETQYF. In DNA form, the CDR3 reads TGCAGCGTTGAAGAATGGACAGGGCGAGAGACCCAGTACTTC.

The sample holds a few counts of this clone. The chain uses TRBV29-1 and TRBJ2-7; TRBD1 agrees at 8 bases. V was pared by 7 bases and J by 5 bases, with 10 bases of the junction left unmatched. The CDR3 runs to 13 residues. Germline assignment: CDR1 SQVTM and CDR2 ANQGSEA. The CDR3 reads CSAGQGLLDEQYF. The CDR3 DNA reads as TGCAGCGCCGGACAGGGTTTGTTAGACGAGCAGTACTTC.

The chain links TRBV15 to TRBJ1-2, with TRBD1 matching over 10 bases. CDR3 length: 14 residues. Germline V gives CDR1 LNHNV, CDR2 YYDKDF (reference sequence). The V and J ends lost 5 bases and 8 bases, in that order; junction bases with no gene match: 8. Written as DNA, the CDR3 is TGTGCCACCAGCGACAGGGGGCCCGGGGAAGGCTACACCTTC. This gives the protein CATSDRGPGEGYTF.

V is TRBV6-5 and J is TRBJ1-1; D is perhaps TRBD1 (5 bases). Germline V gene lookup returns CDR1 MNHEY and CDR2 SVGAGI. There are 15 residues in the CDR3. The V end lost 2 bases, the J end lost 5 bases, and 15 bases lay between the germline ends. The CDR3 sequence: CASSYAGGRGTEAFF. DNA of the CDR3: TGTGCCAGCAGTTACGCAGGTGGCCGGGGGACTGAAGCTTTCTTT.

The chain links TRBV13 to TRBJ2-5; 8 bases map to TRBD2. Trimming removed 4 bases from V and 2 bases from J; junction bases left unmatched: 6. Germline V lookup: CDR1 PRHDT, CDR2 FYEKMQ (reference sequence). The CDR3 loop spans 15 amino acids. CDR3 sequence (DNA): TGTGCCAGCAGCTCGCGGGGGGACCTACAAGAGACCCAGTACTTC. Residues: CASSSRGDLQETQYF. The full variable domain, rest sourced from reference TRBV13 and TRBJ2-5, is AAGVIQSPRHLIKEKRETATLKCYPIPRHDTVYWYQQGPGQDPQFLISFYEKMQSDKGSIPDRFSAQQFSDYHSELNMSSLELGDSALYFCASSSRGDLQETQYFGPGTRLLVL.

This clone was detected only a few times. CDR3 DNA: TGTGCCAGCAGTCACAGGGAGGGAGGTTTCGGCTACACCTTC. It specifies CASSHREGGFGYTF. The chain carries TRBV6-6 and TRBJ1-2; D might be TRBD1 (6 bases). The CDR3 is 14 amino acids. CDR1 is MNHNY and CDR2 is SVGAGI in the germline V gene (reference sequence). Trimming shortened V by 5 bases and J by 8 bases, and 18 bases separated the two germline ends.

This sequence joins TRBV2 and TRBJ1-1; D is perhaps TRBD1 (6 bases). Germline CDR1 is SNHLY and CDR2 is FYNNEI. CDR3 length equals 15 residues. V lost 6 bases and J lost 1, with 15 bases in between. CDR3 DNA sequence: TGTGCCAGCAGGGCACGTTCACAGGGGAACACTGAAGCTTTCTTT. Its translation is CASRARSQGNTEAFF.

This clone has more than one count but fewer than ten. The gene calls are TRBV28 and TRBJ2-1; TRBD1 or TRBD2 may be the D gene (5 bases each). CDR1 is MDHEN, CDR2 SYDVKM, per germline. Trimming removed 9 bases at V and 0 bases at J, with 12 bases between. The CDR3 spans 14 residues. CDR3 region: CASNGAPSYNEQFF. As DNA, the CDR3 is TGTGCCAGTAACGGGGCACCCTCCTACAATGAGCAGTTCTTC.

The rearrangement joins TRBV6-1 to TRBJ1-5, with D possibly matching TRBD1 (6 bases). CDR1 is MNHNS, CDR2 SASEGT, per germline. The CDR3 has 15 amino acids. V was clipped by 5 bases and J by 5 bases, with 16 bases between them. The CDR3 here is CASSPRTAGDQPQHF. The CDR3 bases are TGTGCCAGCAGTCCACGGACAGCTGGGGATCAGCCCCAGCATTTT.